The 16 T cell receptor beta chains below were found in one sample sequenced in a study of T cells expressing NK-cell markers. TCRdb reworked the 5' RACE reads into one entry per CDR3 protein, no DNA. The sample totals more than 250,000 distinct CDR3 sequences; its top ten clones hold about 0.4%. Sequenced input: blood T cells: a sorted CD56 or NKG2C T cell subset, CD4+ or CD8+ T cells, or bulk PBMC T cells (not recorded which). The receptors derive from a man aged 18 to 35 in good health.

CDR3 sequence reads: CASSPGGSGANVLTF. This rearrangement joins TRBV18 to TRBJ2-6. The CDR3 is 15 amino acids. Germline assignment: CDR1 KGHSH and CDR2 LQKENI.

The rearrangement uses TRBV5-6 and TRBJ2-6. The CDR3 sequence is 17 residues long. Germline loops: CDR1 SGHDT, CDR2 YYEEEE. The CDR3 protein is CASSFLAPYSGANVLTF.

The chain has TRBV7-9 and TRBJ1-1; the TCRdb call, TRBD1, lacks DNA for checking. Germline V CDR1 and CDR2: SEHNR, FQNEAQ (reference sequence). This CDR3 spans 14 amino acids. The CDR3 spells CASSPGTGHTEAFF.

The chain combines TRBV29-1 with TRBJ1-3. Germline assignment: CDR1 SQVTM and CDR2 ANQGSEA. The CDR3 length is 16 residues. CDR3 in amino acids: CSALTGSETAGNTIYF.

The chain joins TRBV5-1 to TRBJ2-5; with no DNA, the TCRdb D assignment of TRBD2 cannot be verified. Germline V CDR1 and CDR2: SGHRS, YFSETQ. The CDR3 has 16 amino acids. This CDR3 reads CASSLAGLAGEQTQYF.

V gene TRBV12-3 or TRBV12-4 combines with J gene TRBJ1-6. The CDR3 has 11 amino acids. The CDR3 loop is CASSFDGAVHF.

The CDR3 spells CASSQTTGLASGEQFF. This chain uses TRBV7-2 with TRBJ2-1; the TCRdb D gene call, TRBD2, has no DNA to confirm it. Germline assignment: CDR1 SGHTA and CDR2 FQGNSA. The CDR3 is 16 amino acids.

The chain links TRBV6-5 to TRBJ1-1; TCRdb reports TRBD1, a call that lacks DNA to check it against. Germline CDR1 is MNHEY and CDR2 is SVGAGI. The CDR3 contains 13 residues. The CDR3 protein is CASGMGLVTEAFF.

The rearrangement uses TRBV12-3 or TRBV12-4 and TRBJ2-7. The CDR3 extends over 15 amino acids. The CDR3 loop is CASSLRPMGSYEQYF.

Here the CDR3 reads CASSLVIYGVTEQDNEQFF. The chain uses TRBV5-1 and TRBJ2-1; the D call of TRBD1 rests on TCRdb alone, since no DNA is present to check it. Germline assignment: CDR1 SGHRS and CDR2 YFSETQ. The CDR3 is 19 amino acids.

The V call is TRBV6-1, the J call TRBJ1-4; TCRdb calls TRBD1, which cannot be checked without DNA. This CDR3 contains 14 residues. CDR1 and CDR2 (germline): MNHNS, SASEGT. CDR3 region: CASRIGQGPEKLFF.

The rearrangement links TRBV24-1 to TRBJ2-1. The CDR3 consists of 13 residues. The V gene's germline CDR1 is KGHDR and CDR2 SFDVKD. CDR3 residues: CATSAPTWTGQFF.

The genes are TRBV20-1 and TRBJ1-2. The CDR3 is 11 amino acids. Per the germline V gene, CDR1 is DFQATT and CDR2 is SNEGSKA (reference sequence). This chain's CDR3 is CSARLGNGYTF.

The gene calls are TRBV5-1 and TRBJ2-6. Germline CDR1 and CDR2: SGHRS and YFSETQ. The length of the CDR3 is 15 residues. CDR3 amino acids: CASDTGSERYIVLTF.

The chain combines TRBV11-1 with TRBJ2-5. This CDR3 comprises 18 residues. The V gene's germline CDR1 is SGHAT and CDR2 FQDESV (reference sequence). The CDR3 loop reads CASSLPQTPHPLQETQYF.

CDR3 in amino acids: CASRNSGRQGNEQFF. This sequence joins TRBV6-2 or TRBV6-3 and TRBJ2-1. The CDR3 covers 15 residues. Germline V CDR1 and CDR2: MNHEY, SVGEGT.